The 7 T cell receptor beta chains below all came from one sample that was sequenced in a study of blood T cell repertoires in COVID-19. The method was immunoSEQ multiplex PCR; TCRdb's version includes in-frame clones alone and lacks a portion of them. The sample lists 300,000 to 450,000 clones, roughly 86% occurring once. The sample consisted of PBMCs or T cells enriched from blood (not recorded which). These receptors originate from a man aged 30 to 39 who had recovered from COVID-19.

The chain uses TRBV5-1 and TRBJ1-1; TRBD1 might be the D (5 bases). The V and J ends lost 0 bases and 0 bases respectively, with 12 bases between them. Germline-derived CDR1 and CDR2 are SGHRS and YFSETQ. The CDR3 sequence is 16 residues long. The CDR3 nucleotides read TGCGCCAGCAGCTTGGCCGCGGGACGTATGAACACTGAAGCTTTCTTT. It codes for CASSLAAGRMNTEAFF.

The sample holds one count of this clone. The gene calls are TRBV14 and TRBJ1-1, with D maybe TRBD1 (6 bases). From germline, CDR1 is SGHDN and CDR2 FVKESK. V lost 0 bases, J lost 1 base, and 18 bases lay in between. The length of the CDR3 is 18 residues. Written as DNA, the CDR3 is TGTGCCAGCAGCCAAGAAGGCTGGCGGACAGAGGGGAACACTGAAGCTTTCTTT. This translates into CASSQEGWRTEGNTEAFF.

V is TRBV2 and J is TRBJ2-7; 9 nucleotides match TRBD2. CDR3 length: 18 residues. With 2 bases clipped from V and 3 bases from J, the junction kept 14 bases outside the gene matches. Germline V gene lookup returns CDR1 SNHLY and CDR2 FYNNEI. Written as DNA, the CDR3 is TGTGCCAGCAGTGAAAGGGTATTAGCGGGGGCGTGGGGCTACGAGCAGTACTTC. Translation gives CASSERVLAGAWGYEQYF.

This clone turned up a few times. V and J are TRBV6-1 and TRBJ1-4; 9 bases map to TRBD1. The CDR3 has 16 amino acids. V lost 4 bases and J lost 8; bases outside the gene matches: 11. Germline V gene lookup returns CDR1 MNHNS and CDR2 SASEGT. The CDR3 DNA sequence: TGTGCCAGCAGTGTGGGGACAGGGCCTCGTAGGGAAAAACTGTTTTTT. It translates to CASSVGTGPRREKLFF.

The chain couples TRBV11-3 to TRBJ2-5; TRBD2 agrees at 7 bases. From germline, CDR1 is SGHNT and CDR2 YENEEA. The ends lost 5 bases at V and 5 bases at J; junction bases unmatched: 5. CDR3 size: 13 residues. CDR3 nucleotide sequence: TGTGCCAGCAGCCTGGGGGGGGTTGAGACCCAGTACTTC. It specifies CASSLGGVETQYF.

This CDR3 is CASSARESYGYTF. DNA of the CDR3: TGTGCCAGCAGCGCACGGGAGTCCTATGGCTACACCTTC. The chain couples TRBV9 to TRBJ1-2; unclear D gene. Trimming took 3 bases from V and 4 from J, leaving 10 bases between them. From germline, CDR1 is SGDLS and CDR2 YYNGEE. The CDR3 runs 13 residues.

The rearrangement uses TRBV7-2 and TRBJ2-7; the D is unclear. CDR1 is SGHTA and CDR2 is FQGNSA in the germline V gene. Trimming shortened V by 1 base and J by 6 bases, and 13 bases separated the two germline ends. CDR3 length: 14 amino acids. In DNA form, the CDR3 reads TGTGCCAGCAGCTTAGGAGGCAGAGTCTCCGAGCAGTACTTC. This codes for CASSLGGRVSEQYF.